This T cell receptor (beta chain) comes out of a study of radiotherapy plus CTLA-4 blockade in lung cancer. About the study: Disease control was achieved by around 30% of patients, and objective responses by 15% to 20%.

The data were produced by immunoSEQ multiplex PCR, yet TCRdb's version contains in-frame clones alone and is incomplete. The sample includes roughly 59,000 clones, around 68% of them seen just once. This clone was observed a single time. Antigen: not known. Chemo-refractory metastatic non-small-cell lung cancer patients underwent focal radiation alongside CTLA-4 blockade with ipilimumab. CDR1 SGDLS and CDR2 YYNGEE come from the germline V gene. The V gene lost 0 bases and the J gene lost 5 bases, with 10 bases spanning the gap. This CDR3 spans 14 amino acids. Study conclusions and caveats: Once radiotherapy plus ipilimumab had been given, TCR clones derived from tumor expanded in blood. Response was reportedly best predicted by early blood T cell clone dynamics, with interferon-beta.

Sequencing was performed on peripheral blood, taken from a patient treated with radiotherapy plus ipilimumab. The chain couples TRBV9 to TRBJ2-3; no firm D call. This clonotype originated in a human donor with non-small cell lung cancer whose response to radiotherapy plus ipilimumab could not be evaluated. The DNA of the CDR3 is TGTGCCAGCAGCGTAGAATACGCGTTAGATACGCAGTATTTT. Amino acid sequence: CASSVEYALDTQYF.